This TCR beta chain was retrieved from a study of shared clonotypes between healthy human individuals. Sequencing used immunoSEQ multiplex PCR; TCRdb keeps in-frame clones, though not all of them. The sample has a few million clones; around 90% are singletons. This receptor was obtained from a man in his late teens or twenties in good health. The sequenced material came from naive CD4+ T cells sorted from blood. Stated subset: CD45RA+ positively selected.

In nucleotides, the CDR3 is TGTGCCAGCTCAAGCGGGAGTGGACCCGGGGAGCTGTTTTTT. Its translation: CASSSGSGPGELFF. The rearrangement joins TRBV5-8 to TRBJ2-2; TRBD2 matches 8 bases. CDR1 is SGHTS, CDR2 YDEGEE, per germline. Unmatched junction bases numbered 8, after V lost 7 bases and J lost 6 bases. This CDR3 is 14 amino acids long.